Listed below are T cell receptor beta chains from one sample, sequenced in a study of human T cells and chemical hapten exposure. TCRdb reanalysed the RACE reads using MiXCR and keeps one entry per CDR3 protein. The data show approximately 44,000 distinct CDR3 sequences, with 4% to 4.5% seen just once and roughly 6% held by the top ten. Sequenced material: whole blood. The receptors derive from a human donor in good health. Some clones in this sample may be carry-over from other donors' samples. Both conserved end residues are part of each CDR3. D genes are given only for firm matches. Size values are once, few and many counts, or a class for expanded clones, and some rows have none.

abundance	j_gene	d_gene	v_gene	len	CDR3aa	CDR3nt
many	TRBJ2-5	-	TRBV19	14	CASSINRRKGTQYF	TGTGCCAGTAGTATCAACCGGCGAAAGGGGACCCAGTACTTC
-	TRBJ1-1	-	TRBV27	15	CASSLLGEMNTEAFF	TGTGCCAGCAGTTTATTGGGAGAGATGAACACTGAAGCTTTCTTT
few	TRBJ2-2	-	TRBV9	18	CASSGKRDIGPNTGELFF	TGTGCCAGCAGCGGAAAGAGAGATATAGGTCCTAACACCGGGGAGCTGTTTTTT
many	TRBJ2-1	-	TRBV20-1	16	CSARGDRTNRESEQFF	TGCAGTGCTAGAGGCGACCGGACGAATAGGGAAAGTGAGCAGTTCTTC
many	TRBJ2-7	-	TRBV24-1	13	CATSDPITYEQYF	TGTGCCACCAGTGACCCCATAACCTACGAGCAGTACTTC
many	TRBJ2-5	-	TRBV7-9	13	CASSNRTGETQYF	TGTGCCAGCAGCAATCGTACGGGAGAGACCCAGTACTTC
many	TRBJ2-1	-	TRBV28	16	CASSLLQGIPYNEQFF	TGTGCCAGCAGTTTACTTCAGGGAATCCCCTACAATGAGCAGTTCTTC
-	TRBJ1-2	TRBD1	TRBV14	16	CASSRYRGGTSYGYTF	TGTGCCAGCAGTCGTTACAGGGGTGGAACATCCTATGGCTACACCTTC
many	TRBJ1-1	-	TRBV6-4	8	CASREAFF	TGTGCCAGCCGTGAAGCTTTCTTT
-	TRBJ2-7	TRBD2	TRBV5-5	15	CASSRTAGDLYEQYF	TGTGCCAGCAGCCGGACAGCGGGAGATTTGTACGAGCAGTACTTC
many	TRBJ2-1	TRBD2	TRBV2	15	CASSEALLLAGKQFF	TGTGCCAGCAGTGAAGCGCTTCTACTAGCGGGTAAGCAGTTCTTC
few	TRBJ1-1	-	TRBV27	15	CASSSLGGLHEGAFF	TGTGCCAGCAGTTCCCTGGGGGGACTCCACGAGGGAGCTTTCTTT
-	TRBJ1-6	TRBD1	TRBV20-1	14	CSVPGQGGISPLHF	TGCAGTGTCCCGGGACAGGGAGGAATTTCACCCCTCCACTTT
-	TRBJ2-5	TRBD2	TRBV30	14	CAWSGTSGSSTQYF	TGTGCCTGGAGTGGGACTAGCGGGAGCTCGACCCAGTACTTC
few	TRBJ2-1	-	TRBV5-1	14	CASSLRQINNEQFF	TGCGCCAGCAGCTTGAGGCAGATAAACAATGAGCAGTTCTTC
many	TRBJ1-1	-	TRBV29-1	12	CSVEISRGEAFF	TGCAGCGTTGAAATTTCGAGGGGTGAAGCTTTCTTT
-	TRBJ2-4	-	TRBV28	13	CASSLPVQNIQYF	TGTGCCAGCAGTTTACCGGTCCAAAACATTCAGTACTTC
many	TRBJ2-1	TRBD2	TRBV12-3/TRBV12-4	15	CASSLGTSGGNEQFF	TGTGCCAGCAGTCTTGGGACTAGCGGGGGCAATGAGCAGTTCTTC
many	TRBJ2-3	-	TRBV7-9	14	CASSLAGFPDTQYF	TGTGCCAGCAGCTTAGCGGGGTTCCCAGATACGCAGTATTTT
many	TRBJ1-3	-	TRBV6-1	14	CASNPTSSGNTIYF	TGTGCCAGCAACCCGACAAGCTCTGGAAACACCATATATTTT
few	TRBJ2-1	-	TRBV12-3/TRBV12-4	12	CASSLIGDEQFF	TGTGCCAGCAGTTTAATCGGCGACGAGCAGTTCTTC
few	TRBJ1-6	-	TRBV12-3/TRBV12-4	16	CASSLGSSSYNSPLHF	TGTGCCAGCAGTTTAGGCAGTTCCTCCTATAATTCACCCCTCCACTTT
many	TRBJ1-3	TRBD1	TRBV10-3	16	CAISTGQTFSGNTIYF	TGTGCCATCAGTACGGGACAGACCTTCTCTGGAAACACCATATATTTT
many	TRBJ2-3	TRBD2	TRBV5-1	16	CATSQESGRRSDTQYF	TGCGCCACGAGCCAAGAAAGCGGGAGAAGATCCGATACGCAGTATTTT
many	TRBJ2-1	-	TRBV27	15	CASSFTWSSYNEQFF	TGTGCCAGCAGTTTCACATGGAGCTCCTACAATGAGCAGTTCTTC
-	TRBJ2-1	TRBD2	TRBV20-1	18	CSARDLPRGGRAYNEQFF	TGCAGTGCTAGAGATCTCCCCAGGGGCGGGAGGGCCTACAATGAGCAGTTCTTC
many	TRBJ1-1	-	TRBV28	14	CASSFGGGHTEAFF	TGTGCCAGCAGTTTTGGAGGGGGGCATACTGAAGCTTTCTTT
few	TRBJ2-5	TRBD2	TRBV5-1	14	CASSGPLAGETQYF	TGCGCCAGCAGCGGGCCACTAGCGGGAGAGACCCAGTACTTC